The 3 T cell receptor beta chains reported below all come from one sample, sequenced in a study of monozygotic twins with inflammatory bowel disease. Using the 5' RACE reads, TCRdb records one entry per CDR3 protein without DNA. The repertoire table contains 110,000 or so distinct CDR3 sequences. Sequencing input: blood. These receptors all stem from a human donor with ulcerative colitis or Crohn's disease, or a healthy co-twin of an affected twin (not recorded which).

The rearrangement uses TRBV12-3 or TRBV12-4 and TRBJ2-7; TCRdb indicates TRBD1, and absent DNA this call remains unverified. This CDR3 is built from 14 residues. CDR3 amino acids: CASSLGPGSNEQYF.

This chain joins TRBV5-6 and TRBJ2-2. The germline V gene encodes CDR1 SGHDT and CDR2 YYEEEE. The CDR3 has 16 residues. CDR3 sequence reads: CASSLFLDTDTGELFF.

The chain uses TRBV3-1 and TRBJ2-2. CDR1 and CDR2 from the germline V gene are LGHDT and YNNKEL (reference sequence). CDR3 length: 15 amino acids. CDR3 amino acids: CASSQGLPNTGELFF.